A selection of T cell receptor beta chains follows, all from one sample in a study of control samples from healthy donors and cancer patients. Produced via immunoSEQ multiplex PCR; TCRdb's table is partial and in-frame only. The data show under 150,000 clones, approximately 86% seen once. The sequencing input was blood. All receptors derive from a woman aged 30 to 39 in good health. The CDR3 runs from the conserved cysteine through the conserved F or W. A D gene is named only where the DNA matches it firmly. The size of a clone is reported for some rows only, either as once, few or many, or as a class for expanded clones.

d_gene	v_gene	j_gene	abundance	CDR3nt	CDR3aa
TRBD1	TRBV11-2	TRBJ2-5	-	TGTGCCAGCAGCCCAAGGCGGGGACAGGGACAAGAGACCCAGTACTTC	CASSPRRGQGQETQYF
-	TRBV4-1	TRBJ1-4	-	TGCGCCAGCAGCCAAGATCTAACGGGTAATGAAAAACTGTTTTTT	CASSQDLTGNEKLFF
-	TRBV2	TRBJ2-1	once	TGTGCCAGCAGCGACGACAGGAACGATGAGCAGTTCTTC	CASSDDRNDEQFF
TRBD1	TRBV28	TRBJ2-7	-	TGTGCCAGCAGTTTGACAGGGGCGTACGAGCAGTACTTC	CASSLTGAYEQYF
TRBD2	TRBV24-1	TRBJ2-2	-	TGTGCCACCAGTGAAACGACTAGCGGGACGAACACCGGGGAGCTGTTTTTT	CATSETTSGTNTGELFF
TRBD1	TRBV4-2	TRBJ2-7	-	TGTGCCAGCAGCTCGCGACCGGGACAGGCCTACGAGCAGTACTTC	CASSSRPGQAYEQYF
-	TRBV4-1	TRBJ1-5	few	TGCGCCAGCAGCCAAGTTTTGCGGGGACGGGTCGGTCAGCCCCAGCATTTT	CASSQVLRGRVGQPQHF
TRBD1	TRBV3-1/TRBV3-2	TRBJ1-1	-	TGTGCCAGCAGCCGGACAGGGGGGTTAAACACTGAAGCTTTCTTT	CASSRTGGLNTEAFF
-	TRBV6-5	TRBJ1-1	once	TGTGCCAGCAGTTACGCGGGGGCGATTAACACTGAAGCTTTCTTT	CASSYAGAINTEAFF
-	TRBV20-1	TRBJ2-1	-	TGCAGTGCTCTGAGGGACTTCGGGCAGTTCTTC	CSALRDFGQFF
-	TRBV18	TRBJ1-1	-	TGTGCCAGCTCACAAGTCGCCCACACTGAAGCTTTCTTT	CASSQVAHTEAFF
TRBD2	TRBV24-1	TRBJ2-1	-	TGTGCCACCAGTGATCCCGGGACTAGCGGGAGGCGGTCCTACAATGAGCAGTTCTTC	CATSDPGTSGRRSYNEQFF
-	TRBV6-5	TRBJ2-7	-	TGTGCCAGCGAAGGGACATTCACCTACGAGCAGTACTTC	CASEGTFTYEQYF
-	TRBV15	TRBJ2-6	few	TGTGCCACCAGCAGGGGGGCGGCAGGAGCCAACGTCCTGACTTTC	CATSRGAAGANVLTF
-	TRBV29-1	TRBJ2-6	-	TGCAGCGTTGGGGCGTCTGGGGCCAACGTCCTGACTTTC	CSVGASGANVLTF
TRBD1	TRBV4-2	TRBJ2-1	-	TGTGCCAGCAGCCCCGGGGACAGCTACAATGAGCAGTTCTTC	CASSPGDSYNEQFF
TRBD2	TRBV29-1	TRBJ2-1	-	TGCAGCGTTGCGGGTGCTGGGGGGACTTTAGCGGGAGGTATATACAATGAGCAGTTCTTC	CSVAGAGGTLAGGIYNEQFF
TRBD2	TRBV3-1/TRBV3-2	TRBJ2-3	-	TGTGCCAGCCGAGTAGCGGGATTGGGTAGTGGGGATACGCAGTATTTT	CASRVAGLGSGDTQYF
TRBD2	TRBV9	TRBJ2-3	-	TGTGCCAGCAGCCCCACTAGCGGGACGACCACAGATACGCAGTATTTT	CASSPTSGTTTDTQYF
TRBD1	TRBV3-1/TRBV3-2	TRBJ2-5	-	TGTGCCAGCAGCCCCTTACCCCGTGGGACAGCCCAAGAGACCCAGTACTTC	CASSPLPRGTAQETQYF
-	TRBV7-9	TRBJ2-3	few	TGTGCCAGCAGCGTCGACGGTGGAGATACGCAGTATTTT	CASSVDGGDTQYF
TRBD1	TRBV12-3/TRBV12-4	TRBJ1-1	once	TGTGCCAGCAGGACAGGGGTGAACACTGAAGCTTTCTTT	CASRTGVNTEAFF
TRBD1	TRBV30	TRBJ1-1	-	TGTGCCTGGAGTGTACACAGGGGCACTGAAGCTTTCTTT	CAWSVHRGTEAFF
TRBD1	TRBV29-1	TRBJ1-1	-	TGCAGCGTTGAGGGGGACAGGGTAACTGAAGCTTTCTTT	CSVEGDRVTEAFF
-	TRBV5-4	TRBJ1-2	-	TGTGCCAGCAGCTCCCAACAGGGTAACTATGGCTACACCTTC	CASSSQQGNYGYTF
-	TRBV7-6	TRBJ1-3	-	TGTGCCAGCAGTTACGACAGTAGCTCTGGAAACACCATATATTTT	CASSYDSSSGNTIYF
-	TRBV12-3/TRBV12-4	TRBJ1-1	-	TGTGCCAGCAGTTCCACAGGCTATACTGAAGCTTTCTTT	CASSSTGYTEAFF
TRBD2	TRBV5-4	TRBJ2-7	-	TGTGCCAGCAGCGCCGGGACTAGCGGGAGCGGCGAGCAGTACTTC	CASSAGTSGSGEQYF
-	TRBV7-7	TRBJ2-2	-	TGTGCTAGCAGCTTAGGAGGGACCACCGGGGAGCTGTTTTTT	CASSLGGTTGELFF
TRBD1	TRBV3-1/TRBV3-2	TRBJ1-2	-	TGTGCCAGCAGCCCAAGGACAGGGGAGGATGGCTACACCTTC	CASSPRTGEDGYTF
-	TRBV7-2	TRBJ2-3	-	TGTGCCAGCAGCTTCGAGGGGCCAAGGAAGTATTTT	CASSFEGPRKYF
-	TRBV12-3/TRBV12-4	TRBJ1-5	-	TGTGCCAGCAGTCCCCCTCGGGGAGGGCCCCAGCATTTT	CASSPPRGGPQHF
-	TRBV10-3	TRBJ1-3	-	TGTGCCATCAGTGAGTCGGCATTTGGAAACACCATATATTTT	CAISESAFGNTIYF
TRBD1	TRBV4-2	TRBJ1-1	-	TGTGCCAGCAGCCAAGCCGCAAGGACAGGGAGGTCCACTGAAGCTTTCTTT	CASSQAARTGRSTEAFF
TRBD1	TRBV19	TRBJ1-6	once	TGTGCCAGTAAATTGGGGACAGGGGTATCACCCCTCCACTTT	CASKLGTGVSPLHF
-	TRBV5-1	TRBJ1-1	-	TGCGCCAGCACCTCACAGGGTAGGGGAACTGAAGCTTTCTTT	CASTSQGRGTEAFF
-	TRBV20-1	TRBJ2-5	-	TGCAGTGCTAATAGGGAGACCCAGTACTTC	CSANRETQYF
-	TRBV18	TRBJ2-3	-	TGTGCCAGCTCAAAGTACGAGCGGGGCACAGATACGCAGTATTTT	CASSKYERGTDTQYF
TRBD1	TRBV19	TRBJ1-1	-	TGTGCCAGTAGGATTTCCCGACAGGGTGGCACTGAAGCTTTCTTT	CASRISRQGGTEAFF
TRBD1	TRBV6-5	TRBJ2-7	-	TGTGCCAGCAGGGCACCCGGGACAGGGGGGTACGAGCAGTACTTC	CASRAPGTGGYEQYF
TRBD1	TRBV7-7	TRBJ2-5	-	TGTGCTAGCAGCCCCAGGGTTCAGGGGGCGCGACAAGAGACCCAGTACTTC	CASSPRVQGARQETQYF
TRBD1	TRBV30	TRBJ1-3	-	TGTGCCTGGAGTTACGGACAGGGGGCTGGAAACACCATATATTTT	CAWSYGQGAGNTIYF
TRBD2	TRBV10-3	TRBJ2-1	-	TGTGCCATCAGTGAGGGTTTAGGACTAGCGGGGGATGAGCAGTTCTTC	CAISEGLGLAGDEQFF
TRBD1	TRBV10-3	TRBJ1-2	-	TGTGCCATCAGGGTCACCGGGACAGGGCCCCAGTTAGACTATGGCTACACCTTC	CAIRVTGTGPQLDYGYTF
-	TRBV9	TRBJ1-1	-	TGTGCCAGCAGGGTCGGGTATAGGGGGGACACTGAAGCTTTCTTT	CASRVGYRGDTEAFF